This TCR beta chain was recorded in a study of shared clonotypes between healthy human individuals. J was trimmed by 6 bases and V by 4 bases; bases with no gene match: 6. This CDR3 has 14 residues. Germline loops: CDR1 SGHNT, CDR2 YYREEE (reference sequence). This table comes from immunoSEQ multiplex PCR, and its TCRdb copy is limited to in-frame clones, with some not included. This sample has roughly 1 million clones, with around 78% found just once. This receptor was identified in a man between 18 and 35 years old in good health. Some clones in this sample may be carry-over from other donors' samples. The rearrangement links TRBV5-4 to TRBJ1-2, with TRBD1 matching over 10 bases. Sequencing was performed on memory CD4+ T cells from PBMCs. The subset is: CD45RA-negative fraction. This CDR3 is CASSAWGQGNGYTF. The CDR3 DNA sequence: TGTGCCAGCAGCGCTTGGGGACAGGGGAATGGCTACACCTTC.